This TCR beta chain was identified during a study of blood T cells in healthy people across ages. Study background: Capture by template switching was about one barcoded beta molecule per two T cells.

A second roughly 6 to 12 cycle PCR used barcoded and J-beta primers. TCRdb passed the 5' RACE reads through MiXCR, listing each CDR3 protein once. Seen here are about 1 million distinct CDR3 sequences, less than 25% observed once, and the top ten hold around 0.75%. This clonotype was picked up one time. The CDR3 length is 16 residues. Germline trimming cut 5 bases from V and 3 bases from J; bases unmatched to any gene: 10. CDR1 and CDR2 (germline): SEHNR, FQNEAQ (reference sequence). These data were also reused for a study on T cells of mothers and their children. That source notes: Sample barcodes and 2-4 random nucleotides came from the second PCR's M1S primer. Each child contributed some 3 million TCR beta CDR3 reads, while each mother contributed over 9 million. Thymic selection shapes TCR recombination output similarly in related and unrelated pairs.

Sequenced input: blood. The sequence derives from a girl aged 2 to 10 in good health. The genes are TRBV7-9 and TRBJ2-1, with TRBD1 matching 7 bases. The CDR3 loop is CASSPNTGANYNEQFF. DNA of the CDR3: TGTGCCAGCAGCCCCAACACAGGGGCAAACTACAATGAGCAGTTCTTC.